This T cell receptor (beta chain) was profiled in a study of shared clonotypes between healthy human individuals. Notes on the study in general: Four donors had around 5.5% of their naive CD4 clonotypes in common.

This clone occurred a few times. The antigen is undetermined. Naive CD8 cells were CD45RO-negative, positively selected for CCR7, excluding terminally differentiated effector memory CD45RA+ cells. Only Caucasian adults living in Nashville, Tennessee made up the donor group. Deep level was the assay's run setting. Profiling relied on immunoSEQ multiplex PCR, and the TCRdb table lists in-frame clones only, not all of them. The sample includes approximately 720,000 clones, 90% to 95% of them seen just once. V was trimmed by 5 bases and J by 6 bases, leaving 10 bases between them. The CDR3 runs to 13 residues. Germline V CDR1 and CDR2: MGHRA, YSYEKL.

The source of this sequence is a young man in good health. V is TRBV4-1 and J is TRBJ2-2, with D maybe TRBD1 (5 bases). The sample comprised naive CD8+ T cells sorted from blood. CDR3: CASSYRLPGELFF. In nucleotides, the CDR3 is TGCGCCAGCAGCTACAGGTTGCCCGGGGAGCTGTTTTTT.